The present entry profiles one TCR beta chain with its context. Sequencing used immunoSEQ multiplex PCR; TCRdb keeps in-frame clones, though not all of them. Seen here are 90,000 to 120,000 clones, 88% observed once, and the top ten hold over 2%. These data originate in a study of blood T cell repertoires in COVID-19. On the study more broadly: Samples taken during acute and convalescent COVID-19 were collected in the United States, Italy and Spain.

Germline trimming cut 10 bases from V and 3 bases from J; bases unmatched to any gene: 6. In germline, CDR1 is SNHLY, CDR2 FYNNEI. The CDR3 is made up of 13 amino acids. The TCR comes from a human donor in a cohort sampled during active COVID-19. The sample comprised peripheral blood. The V and J genes are TRBV2 and TRBJ2-7; 10 bases map to TRBD1. The CDR3 nucleotides read TGTGCCACAGGGACAGGGGAGGACTACGAGCAGTACTTC. Its protein product is CATGTGEDYEQYF.